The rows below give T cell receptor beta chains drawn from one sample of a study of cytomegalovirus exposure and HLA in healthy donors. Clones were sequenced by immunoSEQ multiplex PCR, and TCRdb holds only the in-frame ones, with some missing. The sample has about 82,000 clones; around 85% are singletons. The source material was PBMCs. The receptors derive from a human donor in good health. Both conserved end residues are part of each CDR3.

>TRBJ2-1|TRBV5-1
CASSTGTGTYNEQFF
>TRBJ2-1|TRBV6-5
CASSAQGTGDNEQFF
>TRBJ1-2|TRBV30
CAWSVHEGLYGYTF
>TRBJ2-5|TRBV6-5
CASSYPAGETQYF
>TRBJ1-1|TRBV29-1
CSGDRGNTEAFF
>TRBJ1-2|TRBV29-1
CSVRGNYGYTF
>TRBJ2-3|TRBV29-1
CSVGGQADTQYF
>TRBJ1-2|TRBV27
CASSGQVDYGYTF
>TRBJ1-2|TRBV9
CASSVGGGYGYPF
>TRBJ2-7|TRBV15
CATSREQGKFYEQYF
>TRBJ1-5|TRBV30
CAWRQGNQPQNF
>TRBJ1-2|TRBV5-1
CASSLTGSYGYTF
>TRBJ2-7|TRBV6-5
CASGDRGYEQYF
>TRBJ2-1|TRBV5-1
CASGAGGSYNEQFF
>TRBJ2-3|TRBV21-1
CASSWTSGDNTDTQYF
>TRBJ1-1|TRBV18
CASSLRDRHEAFF
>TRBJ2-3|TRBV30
CAWSPTRTTFTDTQYF